The source of this T cell receptor (beta chain) is a study of OX40 agonist ivuxolimab in advanced cancers. Study information: The group had a mean age of around 60 years, ranged from roughly 20 to 79, and was roughly 83% male. Participants could have had prior anti-PD-1, anti-PD-L1 or anti-CTLA-4 therapy, and roughly 39% had some.

V lost 3 bases and J lost 1; bases outside the gene matches: 6. CDR3 length: 15 amino acids. Germline V gives CDR1 LNHNV, CDR2 YYDKDF (reference sequence). TCRdb's table, derived via immunoSEQ multiplex PCR, lists solely in-frame clones and lacks some. The table lists roughly 53,000 clones, about 93% of them singletons, with about 17% in the top ten. The clonotype was recovered from an adult with an advanced solid tumor such as melanoma, head and neck, liver or kidney cancer. J is TRBJ2-7 and V is TRBV15, with 7 bases identical to TRBD2. Sequencing used CD4+ or CD8+ T cells sorted from blood, obtained in a trial of the OX40 agonist ivuxolimab. The CDR3 region is CATSSERDRSYEQYF. Here the CDR3 DNA reads TGTGCCACCAGCAGCGAGCGGGACCGATCCTACGAGCAGTACTTC.